The 27 T cell receptor beta chains below all came from one sample that was sequenced in a study of immune heterogeneity within non-small cell lung tumors. Template material comprised bulk tumor genomic DNA at approximately 540 ng per sample. Surgical sampling yielded several biopsies per primary tumor (spaced far apart). Patients went through curative surgery, and their non-small cell lung cancer was untreated and newly diagnosed. With 32 V and 13 J primers, multiplex PCR amplified the TCR beta CDR3. One entry per CDR3 protein results from TCRdb running MiXCR on the multiplex PCR reads. The sample shows 5,000 to 6,500 distinct CDR3 sequences, 22% of them seen only once. The sequenced sample was lung tumor tissue. These TCRs come from a man in his 60s with non-small cell lung cancer.

Notes on this clonotype: One base away lies a much larger clone, so this may be a sequencing read error. The chain is built from TRBV10-3 and TRBJ2-1; TRBD2 aligns across 7 bases. Trimming took 3 bases from V and 4 from J; bases not matched to a gene: 6. Germline CDR1 and CDR2: ENHRY and SYGVKD. The CDR3 is 15 residues long. The CDR3: CAISDRGSKYNEQFF. The CDR3 DNA reads as TGTGCCATCAGTGACCGCGGGAGTAAATACAATGAGCAGTTCTTC.

This clonotype was counted ten times or more. J is TRBJ2-1 and V is TRBV7-6; 10 positions match TRBD2. J lost 4 bases, V lost 3 bases, and 6 bases had no gene match. The germline V gene has CDR1 SGHVS and CDR2 FNYEAQ. The CDR3 totals 16 residues. CDR3 protein: CASSFRASGSYNEQFF. In DNA form, the CDR3 reads TGTGCCAGCAGCTTCCGGGCTAGCGGGAGTTACAATGAGCAGTTCTTC.

As regards this clonotype: Since a much larger clone is just one base distant, this may be a read error. The V gene is TRBV2, the J gene TRBJ2-5, with 8 nucleotides matching TRBD1. CDR3 size: 12 residues. From germline, CDR1 is SNHLY and CDR2 FYNNEI. The CDR3 nucleotides are TGTGTCAGTGGACAGGGCCGGGAGACCCAGTACTTC. It yields the protein CVSGQGRETQYF.

By share, this clonotype counts as medium-sized. The V gene is TRBV28, the J gene TRBJ2-7; the match to TRBD1 covers 7 bases. The CDR3 covers 16 residues. Per germline, CDR1 MDHEN and CDR2 SYDVKM. The J segment lost 2 bases and the V segment lost 6 bases, leaving 13 bases of the junction unmatched. The CDR3: CASSPPPGQQAYEQYF. The DNA for the CDR3 is TGTGCCAGCAGCCCACCGCCGGGACAGCAAGCCTACGAGCAGTACTTC.

A word on this clonotype: A much larger clone lies one base from this, so it may be a read error. CDR3 sequence reads: CASSGGGERPPLHF. For the CDR3, the DNA is TGCGCCAGCAGCGGGGGGGGGGAACGGCCACCCCTCCACTTT. The chain carries TRBV5-1 and TRBJ1-6; D might be TRBD1 (5 bases). The ends were cut back, 4 bases at V and 11 bases at J, with 16 bases in the middle. From germline, CDR1 is SGHRS and CDR2 YFSETQ. The CDR3 sequence is 14 residues long.

In the case of this clonotype: A read error may account for a junction end that differs from germline. This chain connects TRBV30 to TRBJ1-2; D unresolved. The CDR3 extends over 11 amino acids. Germline V gives CDR1 GTSNPN, CDR2 SVGIG (reference sequence). CDR3 sequence (DNA): TGTGCCTGGTGTGTATTATATGGCTACACGTTC. Its protein is CAWCVLYGYTF.

This clonotype is categorized as medium-sized. The V and J genes are TRBV30 and TRBJ1-5, with 9 bases matching TRBD1. Losses at the gene ends were 1 base for V and 5 bases for J; bases not matched to a gene: 6. Germline V gene data show CDR1 as GTSNPN and CDR2 as SVGIG (reference sequence). This CDR3 is built from 15 residues. CDR3 amino acids: CAWSGKTGGYQPQHF. In DNA, the CDR3 is TGTGCCTGGAGTGGAAAGACAGGGGGATATCAGCCCCAGCATTTT.

With respect to this clonotype: A read error may be the cause here, since a much bigger clone is one base away. Lacking the conserved final phenylalanine or tryptophan, this CDR3 likely reflects a read error. The rearrangement uses TRBV6-1 and TRBJ2-2; TRBD1 matches 10 bases. There are 14 residues in the CDR3. The junction had 4 bases not matched to a gene; V was cut back by 6 bases and J by 6 bases. Per germline, CDR1 MNHNS and CDR2 SASEGT. The CDR3 DNA reads as TGTGCCAGCAGATCGACAGGGGGCGCCGGGGAGCTGTTTTCT. Its protein product is CASRSTGGAGELFS.

This clonotype is categorized as medium-sized. V is TRBV6-1 and J is TRBJ1-1; D ambiguous. The CDR3 contains 14 residues. With 2 bases removed from V and 10 bases from J, the gap between germline ends came to 17 bases. Germline lookup yields CDR1 MNHNS and CDR2 SASEGT. Here the CDR3 reads CASSEIWESLTAFF. CDR3 in DNA: TGTGCCAGCAGTGAAATATGGGAGTCGTTGACAGCTTTCTTT.

Within the sample, this clonotype is medium-sized (0.01 to 0.1%). The V gene is TRBV14, the J gene TRBJ2-1; 14 bases are shared with TRBD2. V lost 3 bases and J lost 10; bases outside the gene matches: 5. Germline V lookup: CDR1 SGHDN, CDR2 FVKESK. CDR3 size: 15 residues. DNA for the CDR3: TGTGCCAGCAGCCAGGCCGGGACTAGCGGGAGAGAGCAGTTCTTC. Residues: CASSQAGTSGREQFF.

This chain uses TRBV20-1 with TRBJ2-5; TRBD2 agrees at 8 bases. The V gene's germline CDR1 is DFQATT and CDR2 SNEGSKA (reference sequence). This CDR3 contains 14 residues. J lost 0 bases, V lost 1 base, and 1 base had no gene match. CDR3 coding DNA: TGCAGTGCTAGAGTAGCGGGGTACCAAGAGACCCAGTACTTC. Protein sequence: CSARVAGYQETQYF.

This clonotype is classed as medium-sized. The chain is built from TRBV7-3 and TRBJ2-2; D may be TRBD1 (6 bases). Germline V gives CDR1 SGHTA, CDR2 FQGTGA. V lost 5 bases and J lost 4, with 26 bases in between. This CDR3 has 19 residues. The CDR3 spells CASSPQGLGPTISTGELFF. The CDR3 DNA reads as TGTGCCAGCAGCCCTCAGGGGCTGGGACCGACAATTTCCACCGGGGAGCTGTTTTTT.

Regarding this clonotype: A read error may be the cause here, since a much bigger clone is one base away. This chain connects TRBV7-9 to TRBJ2-1, with 10 bases lining up with TRBD2. The germline V gene encodes CDR1 SEHNR and CDR2 FQNEAQ (reference sequence). The CDR3 covers 16 residues. The CDR3: CSSSPPGLATYNEQFF. The CDR3 coding sequence is TGTTCCAGCAGTCCCCCGGGACTAGCGACCTACAATGAGCAGTTCTTC.

This clonotype was seen many times. The chain is built from TRBV3-1 and TRBJ2-1; possibly TRBD2 for D (6 bases). The CDR3 loop spans 15 amino acids. CDR1 and CDR2 (germline): LGHDT, YNNKEL (reference sequence). V lost 4 bases and J 7 bases, leaving 17 bases between the germline ends. Here the CDR3 DNA reads TGTGCCAGCAGCCCCTTCGGGGAGGAGGGGAATGAGCAGTTCTTC. Translating it yields CASSPFGEEGNEQFF.

This clonotype is classed as medium-sized. The V and J genes are TRBV28 and TRBJ2-1; 7 positions agree with TRBD2. Germline loops: CDR1 MDHEN, CDR2 SYDVKM. The V segment lost 4 bases and the J segment 4 bases; nucleotides outside the gene matches: 7. The CDR3 spans 15 residues. CDR3 amino acids: CASSSPSGTYNEQFF. CDR3 bases: TGTGCCAGCAGTTCCCCTAGCGGAACTTACAATGAGCAGTTCTTC.

This clonotype is classed as medium-sized (0.01 to 0.1%). V usage is TRBV28 and J usage is TRBJ1-2; 9 nucleotides agree with TRBD1. The junction had 4 bases not matched to a gene; V was cut back by 6 bases and J by 8 bases. CDR1 MDHEN and CDR2 SYDVKM come from the germline V gene. This CDR3 has 12 residues. CDR3 DNA sequence: TGTGCCAGCAGCACAGGGACAGGGGGCTACACCTTC. Protein: CASSTGTGGYTF.

By sample share, this clonotype is medium-sized (0.01 to 0.1%). This chain uses TRBV7-2 with TRBJ1-4; D is undetermined. V was pared by 4 bases and J by 9 bases, with 12 bases between. The CDR3 length is 13 residues. Looked up from germline, CDR1 is SGHTA and CDR2 is FQGNSA. DNA for the CDR3: TGTGCCAGCAGCTCTGTGACTAGTAAAAAACTGTTTTTT. Its translation: CASSSVTSKKLFF.

By sample fraction, this clonotype is medium-sized. This sequence joins TRBV28 and TRBJ2-7, with TRBD2 matching 11 bases. The germline gives CDR1 MDHEN, CDR2 SYDVKM. V lost 6 bases to trimming and J lost 4 bases; unmatched junction nucleotides: 5. There are 14 residues in the CDR3. CDR3 protein: CASSRGTSGYEQYF. Written as DNA, the CDR3 is TGTGCCAGCAGCCGGGGGACTAGCGGATACGAGCAGTACTTC.

Comment on this clonotype: A much larger clone is a single base away; this may be a read error. V is TRBV11-1 and J is TRBJ1-3; 7 nucleotides line up with TRBD1. The CDR3 has 15 residues. Trimming at V came to 4 bases and at J to 4 bases, leaving 7 bases not matched to a gene. Germline V gene lookup returns CDR1 SGHAT and CDR2 FQDESV (reference sequence). This CDR3 reads CASSYQTGTGNTIYF. CDR3 bases: TGTGCCAGCAGCTATCAGACAGGGACGGGAAACACCATATATTTT.

This clonotype is categorized as medium-sized. The chain is built from TRBV6-1 and TRBJ2-7, with TRBD1 matching 9 bases. Looked up from germline, CDR1 is MNHNS and CDR2 is SASEGT. The ends lost 6 bases at V and 3 bases at J; junction bases unmatched: 6. The CDR3 loop spans 14 amino acids. CDR3 coding DNA: TGTGCCAGCAGGAAGACAGGGGGAATCTACGAGCAGTACTTC. Translating it yields CASRKTGGIYEQYF.

This clonotype is labeled as medium-sized. The chain uses TRBV3-1 and TRBJ2-7, with 8 bases fitting TRBD1. V dropped 6 bases and J dropped 7; count of bases not matched to a gene: 11. CDR1 and CDR2 from the germline V gene are LGHDT and YNNKEL (reference sequence). The CDR3 spans 14 residues. As DNA, the CDR3 is TGTGCCAGCAGACATTCCGGACAGGGCAGGGAGCAGTACTTC. It is translated as CASRHSGQGREQYF.

This clonotype occurred once. A read error is possible here, since a much larger clone lies one base away. The V and J genes are TRBV7-2 and TRBJ1-1, with 9 bases fitting TRBD1. CDR1 and CDR2 from the germline V gene are SGHTA and FQGNSA. The CDR3 is 16 amino acids. The CDR3: CASSVDRGRLNTEDFF. The CDR3 coding sequence is TGTGCCAGCAGCGTTGACAGGGGGAGACTGAACACTGAAGATTTCTTT.

This clonotype is termed medium-sized. The chain carries TRBV28 and TRBJ2-7; 12 nucleotides match TRBD2. Losses at the gene ends were 1 base for V and 6 bases for J; bases not matched to a gene: 10. This CDR3 spans 17 amino acids. CDR1 and CDR2 from the germline V gene are MDHEN and SYDVKM. Here the CDR3 DNA reads TGTGCCAGCAGTTTATACGCGGGACTAGCGGGTCCTGGCGAGCAGTACTTC. Residues: CASSLYAGLAGPGEQYF.

This clonotype rates as medium-sized. The rearrangement uses TRBV5-1 and TRBJ2-7; 7 bases match TRBD1. Germline V gene lookup returns CDR1 SGHRS and CDR2 YFSETQ. V gave up 0 bases and J gave up 2 bases; unmatched junction bases: 2. The CDR3 has 14 amino acids. The chain's CDR3 is CASSLGQGPYEQYF. CDR3 nucleotide sequence: TGCGCCAGCAGCTTGGGACAGGGCCCCTACGAGCAGTACTTC.

By share of the sample, this clonotype is medium-sized. The rearrangement links TRBV6-1 to TRBJ1-5, with D unclear. CDR3 length equals 15 residues. Germline V CDR1 and CDR2: MNHNS, SASEGT. V lost 3 bases to trimming and J lost 1 base, with 10 bases between them. The chain's CDR3 is CASSDSYWSNQPQHF. As DNA, the CDR3 is TGTGCCAGCAGTGACTCTTACTGGAGCAATCAGCCCCAGCATTTT.

A remark on this clonotype: This could be a read error, since a much larger clone is one nucleotide away. The V and J genes are TRBV30 and TRBJ2-5; perhaps TRBD1 as D (5 bases). Per germline, CDR1 GTSNPN and CDR2 SVGIG (reference sequence). This CDR3 is 13 amino acids long. Between the trimmed V and J ends, which lost 4 bases and 5 bases, there was a span of 14 bases. CDR3 coding DNA: TGTGCCTGGACAGGGCCGGCGTCCGAGACCCAGTACTTC. It yields the protein CAWTGPASETQYF.

By sample fraction, this clonotype is medium-sized (0.01 to 0.1%). The genes are TRBV3-1 and TRBJ1-4; D is unclear. With 4 bases removed from V and 5 bases from J, the gap between germline ends came to 8 bases. The CDR3 is 13 residues long. CDR1 is LGHDT and CDR2 is YNNKEL in the germline V gene (reference sequence). CDR3 region: CASSPVGNEKLFF. The CDR3 region has the DNA TGTGCCAGCAGCCCCGTTGGAAATGAAAAACTGTTTTTT.